This is a list of T cell receptor beta chains from one sample in a study of blood T cell repertoires in COVID-19. TCRdb keeps only in-frame clones here, not all; method: immunoSEQ multiplex PCR. The repertoire holds more than 45,000 clones, with about 87% as singletons. Specimen: peripheral blood. These receptors were collected from a man aged 60 to 69 with acute or convalescent COVID-19. Each CDR3 is given with its conserved first and last residue. D genes are given only for firm matches. Expanded clones get a size class; other rows say once, few or many, or leave the size out.

15 | TRBJ1-4 | - | TRBV28 | TRBD1 | CASSLQGATNEKLFF | TGTGCCAGCAGTTTACAGGGGGCAACTAATGAAAAACTGTTTTTT
14 | TRBJ2-3 | - | TRBV28 | - | CASSPSGWTDTQYF | TGTGCCAGCAGCCCGAGCGGGTGGACAGATACGCAGTATTTT
15 | TRBJ1-4 | - | TRBV4-3 | TRBD1 | CASSRMDRDGEKLFF | TGCGCCAGCAGCCGGATGGACAGGGATGGCGAAAAACTGTTTTTT
15 | TRBJ2-7 | once | TRBV7-2 | - | CASTFGGQGRYEQYF | TGTGCCAGCACCTTCGGGGGGCAGGGAAGATACGAGCAGTACTTC
18 | TRBJ2-1 | - | TRBV7-8 | TRBD2 | CASSLGLGTSDGHGEQFF | TGTGCCAGCAGCTTAGGTCTCGGGACTAGCGATGGCCACGGTGAGCAGTTCTTC
18 | TRBJ2-5 | - | TRBV7-3 | - | CASSLRGRDSPYQETQYF | TGTGCCAGCAGCTTAAGAGGCCGGGACTCCCCGTACCAAGAGACCCAGTACTTC
12 | TRBJ2-5 | - | TRBV24-1 | - | CATSVVAKTQYF | TGTGCCACCAGTGTAGTCGCGAAGACCCAGTACTTC
19 | TRBJ1-1 | - | TRBV7-6 | - | CASSLIRADDPWRNTEAFF | TGTGCCAGCAGCTTAATCAGGGCCGACGACCCATGGAGGAACACTGAAGCTTTCTTT
16 | TRBJ2-1 | - | TRBV25-1 | - | CASSPMRGGSYNEQFF | TGTGCCAGCAGCCCAATGAGAGGGGGCTCCTACAATGAGCAGTTCTTC
14 | TRBJ1-3 | - | TRBV6-5 | - | CASSYTVSGNTIYF | TGTGCCAGCAGTTACACAGTCTCTGGAAACACCATATATTTT
14 | TRBJ1-3 | - | TRBV11-2 | - | CASSLDLYGNTIYF | TGTGCCAGCAGCTTAGATCTATACGGAAACACCATATATTTT
16 | TRBJ1-5 | - | TRBV6-2/TRBV6-3 | - | CASSYSSVSSWQPQHF | TGTGCCAGCAGTTACTCATCGGTCTCTTCATGGCAGCCCCAGCATTTT
14 | TRBJ1-4 | once | TRBV2 | TRBD1 | CASSLSGGGEKLFF | TGTGCCAGCAGTTTATCAGGGGGCGGTGAAAAACTGTTTTTT
15 | TRBJ2-1 | - | TRBV6-5 | - | CASSYSSLVINEQFF | TGTGCCAGCAGTTACTCCTCCCTAGTAATAAATGAGCAGTTCTTC
18 | TRBJ1-5 | - | TRBV28 | - | CASRPNRGGTSSNQPQHF | TGTGCCAGCAGACCAAACCGGGGGGGGACATCTAGCAATCAGCCCCAGCATTTT
16 | TRBJ1-1 | - | TRBV19 | - | CASRTPGQRPNTEAFF | TGTGCCAGTAGGACTCCGGGACAAAGACCGAACACTGAAGCTTTCTTT
12 | TRBJ1-5 | - | TRBV2 | - | CAGGQINQPQHF | TGTGCCGGAGGACAGATCAATCAGCCCCAGCATTTT
14 | TRBJ2-3 | - | TRBV7-6 | - | CASSLGQTTDTQYF | TGTGCCAGCAGCTTAGGACAGACCACAGATACGCAGTATTTT
15 | TRBJ2-5 | - | TRBV19 | TRBD1 | CASSVSGGFQETQYF | TGTGCCAGTAGTGTATCAGGGGGCTTCCAAGAGACCCAGTACTTC
12 | TRBJ1-1 | - | TRBV6-6 | - | CASYAVITEAFF | TGTGCCAGCTACGCGGTGATCACTGAAGCTTTCTTT
16 | TRBJ2-4 | - | TRBV19 | TRBD1 | CASSTRTGRGKNIQYF | TGTGCCAGTAGTACCCGGACAGGGCGCGGGAAAAACATTCAGTACTTC
15 | TRBJ2-7 | - | TRBV5-1 | TRBD1 | CASSRGMTGVYEQYF | TGCGCCAGCAGCCGGGGTATGACAGGGGTCTACGAGCAGTACTTC
14 | TRBJ2-3 | - | TRBV7-2 | - | CASSPSLARDTQYF | TGTGCCAGCAGCCCCTCGCTAGCTCGGGATACGCAGTATTTT
18 | TRBJ2-1 | once | TRBV9 | TRBD2 | CASSVVGTSGASYNEQFF | TGTGCCAGCAGCGTAGTTGGGACTAGCGGAGCCTCCTACAATGAGCAGTTCTTC
16 | TRBJ2-1 | once | TRBV6-2/TRBV6-3 | TRBD2 | CASSPTRAGDNNEQFF | TGTGCCAGCAGCCCTACGAGAGCGGGAGATAATAATGAGCAGTTCTTC
15 | TRBJ2-1 | - | TRBV11-3 | TRBD2 | CASSLGNSGYNEQFF | TGTGCCAGCAGCTTGGGAAATAGCGGGTACAATGAGCAGTTCTTC